This TCR beta chain was sequenced in a study of T cell clonality in common variable immunodeficiency. This clone was counted at least ten times. The antigen remains undetermined. The read finishes 3 residues shy of the CDR3 end, and the germline J gene is used to complete it. Method: immunoSEQ multiplex PCR; TCRdb's copy keeps in-frame clones and lacks some. There are 25,000 to 35,000 clones in the sample, none observed a single time. Whole-study findings and limits: The cause of increased CVID clonality remains unclear without subpopulation sequencing. Common variable immunodeficiency TCR beta sequences reportedly had fewer deletions and N-nucleotide insertions. Repertoire-complication correlations in CVID were limited by patient heterogeneity.

For at least one year, all CVID subjects received replacement immunoglobulin. CVID subjects were neither ill nor on immunomodulatory or immunosuppressive medication at sampling. Germline loops: CDR1 SGHTA, CDR2 FQGTGA. The ends lost 5 bases at V and 6 bases at J; junction bases unmatched: 5. The CDR3 consists of 14 residues. The specimen was peripheral blood mononuclear cells. The source is a human donor with common variable immunodeficiency. The chain combines TRBV7-3 with TRBJ2-3; 10 nucleotides line up with TRBD2. CDR3 in amino acids: CASSAAGGPDTQYF. The DNA read from the CDR3 is TGTGCCAGCAGCGCAGCGGGGGGGCCGGATACG.